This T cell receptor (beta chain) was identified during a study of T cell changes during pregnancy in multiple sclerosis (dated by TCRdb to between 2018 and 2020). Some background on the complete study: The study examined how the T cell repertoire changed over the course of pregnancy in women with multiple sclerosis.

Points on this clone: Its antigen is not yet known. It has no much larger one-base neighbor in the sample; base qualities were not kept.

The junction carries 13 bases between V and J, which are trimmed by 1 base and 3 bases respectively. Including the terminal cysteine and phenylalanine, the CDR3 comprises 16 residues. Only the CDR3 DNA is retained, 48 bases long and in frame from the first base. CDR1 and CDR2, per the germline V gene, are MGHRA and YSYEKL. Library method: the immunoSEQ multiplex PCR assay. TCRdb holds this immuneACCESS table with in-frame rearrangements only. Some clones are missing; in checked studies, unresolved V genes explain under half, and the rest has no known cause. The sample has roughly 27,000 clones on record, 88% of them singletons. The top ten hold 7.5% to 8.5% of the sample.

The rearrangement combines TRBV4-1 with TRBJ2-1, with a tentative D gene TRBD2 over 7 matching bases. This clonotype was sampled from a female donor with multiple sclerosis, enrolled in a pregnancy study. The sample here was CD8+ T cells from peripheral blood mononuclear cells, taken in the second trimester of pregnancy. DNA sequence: TGCGCCAGCAGCCAAGGAGGGGGGGACCTCTACAATGAGCAGTTCTTC. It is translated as CASSQGGGDLYNEQFF.